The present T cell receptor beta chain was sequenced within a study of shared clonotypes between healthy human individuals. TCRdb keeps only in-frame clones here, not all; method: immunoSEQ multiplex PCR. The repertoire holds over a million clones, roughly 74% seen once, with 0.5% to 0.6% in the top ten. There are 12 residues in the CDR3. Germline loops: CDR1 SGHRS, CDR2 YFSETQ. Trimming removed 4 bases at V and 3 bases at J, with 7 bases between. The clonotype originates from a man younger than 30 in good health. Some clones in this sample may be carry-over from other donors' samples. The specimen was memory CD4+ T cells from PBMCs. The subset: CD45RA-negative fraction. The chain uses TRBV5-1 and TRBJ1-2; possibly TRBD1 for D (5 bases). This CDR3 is CASSDSYYGYTF. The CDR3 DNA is TGCGCCAGCAGCGACAGCTACTATGGCTACACCTTC.